This T cell receptor (beta chain) is drawn from a study of Graves' ophthalmopathy and Graves' hyperthyroidism. Study findings and constraints: Sensitivity reached approximately 88% and specificity roughly 82% for a 13-signature model separating ophthalmopathy from stable hyperthyroidism.

Moderate-to-severe activity, CAS ≥3, NOSPECS ≥4 and duration under 3 months were recorded for donors with ophthalmopathy. Diagnoses were established from clinical symptoms, serum thyroxine, TRAb, thyroid ultrasound and orbital computed tomography. The V end was cut by 5 bases, the J end by 2 bases, with 10 bases between. This CDR3 comprises 13 residues. About this clonotype: The antigen is not known.

TCR beta CDR3 regions were amplified from RNA transcripts. The library came from an HTBI-primed first-round RT-PCR and a second-round multiplex PCR. TCRdb re-called the multiplex PCR reads with MiXCR, one entry per CDR3 protein. The sample shows fewer than 400,000 distinct CDR3 sequences, 18% of them seen only once. Sequencing was performed on peripheral blood. The chain uses TRBV12-3 or TRBV12-4 and TRBJ2-7; no clear D. This clonotype was sampled from a woman aged 18-35 years with Graves' ophthalmopathy. The CDR3 region is CASSPPMTYEQYF. As DNA, the CDR3 is TGTGCCAGCAGTCCTCCTATGACCTACGAGCAGTACTTC.